This T cell receptor (beta chain) comes out of a study of cytomegalovirus exposure and HLA in healthy donors. Study observations and caveats: A later analysis, which compared TCR beta chains of equal frequency, found the HLA-associated ones more clonally expanded.

It was with 60 Vbeta and 13 Jbeta primers that the PCR ran. The protocol was immunoSEQ multiplex PCR, while the TCRdb copy is restricted to in-frame clones and leaves out a portion. The sample holds roughly 93,000 clones, more than 70% seen once. Trimming cost V 0 bases and J 5 bases; bases outside gene matches: 7. Per the germline V gene, CDR1 is GTSNPN and CDR2 is SVGIG (reference sequence). The length of the CDR3 is 15 residues. In regard to this clone: What it recognizes is unknown.

Sequences were obtained from PBMCs. V gene TRBV30 combines with J gene TRBJ1-5, with 7 bases matching TRBD1. The receptor was isolated from a man between 40 and 49 years old in good health and CMV-seronegative. DNA of the CDR3: TGTGCCTGGAGTGTACTAGGGGGCAGGTATCAGCCCCAGCATTTT. Encoded protein: CAWSVLGGRYQPQHF.